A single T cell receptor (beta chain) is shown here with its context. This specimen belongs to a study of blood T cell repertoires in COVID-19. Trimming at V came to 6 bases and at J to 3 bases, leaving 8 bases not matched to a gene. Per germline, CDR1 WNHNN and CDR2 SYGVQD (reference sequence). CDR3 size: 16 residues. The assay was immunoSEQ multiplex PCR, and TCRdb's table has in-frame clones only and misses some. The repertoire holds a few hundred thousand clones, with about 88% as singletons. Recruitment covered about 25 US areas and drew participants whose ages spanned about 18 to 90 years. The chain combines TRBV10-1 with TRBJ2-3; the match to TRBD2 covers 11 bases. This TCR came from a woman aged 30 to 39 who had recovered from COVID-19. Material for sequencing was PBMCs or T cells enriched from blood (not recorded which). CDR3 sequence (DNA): TGCGCCAGCAGCCCATTAGCGGGGGGGTCTACAGATACGCAGTATTTT. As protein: CASSPLAGGSTDTQYF.